The entry below gives a single T cell receptor (beta chain) sequence along with its context. This sample is drawn from a study of OX40 agonist ivuxolimab in advanced cancers. Study context: Participants, about 83% male, averaged roughly 60 years of age, ranging from roughly 23 to 80.

The repertoire was sequenced with immunoSEQ multiplex PCR; TCRdb's copy has only in-frame clones and lacks some. Here the sample spans roughly 13,000 clones, approximately 90% being singletons. Patients were excluded for autoimmune disease history or systemic immunosuppression. Blood got drawn at baseline, again on cycle 4 day 1, and then on cycle 7 day 1. The sample was CD4+ or CD8+ T cells sorted from blood, taken in a trial of the OX40 agonist ivuxolimab. This receptor was identified in an adult with an advanced solid tumor such as melanoma, head and neck, liver or kidney cancer.

The CDR3, as DNA: TGCGCCAGCAGCTCCCAGACGGGGGGGTTCACAGATACGCAGTATTTT. Its translation: CASSSQTGGFTDTQYF. The gene calls are TRBV5-1 and TRBJ2-3; 8 bases fit TRBD2. The germline V gene encodes CDR1 SGHRS and CDR2 YFSETQ. CDR3 length: 16 residues. V gave up 3 bases and J gave up 2 bases; unmatched junction bases: 8.